This T cell receptor beta chain was documented in a study of T cells in Graves' hyperthyroidism and ophthalmopathy. Whole-study results and caveats: Ophthalmopathy was identified by the model a median around 6 months ahead of onset. A model of 13 V-J features distinguished ophthalmopathy from stable hyperthyroidism.

The count of this clonotype is one. Its antigen is as yet unknown. J gave up 8 bases and V 6 bases, and 13 bases lay outside the gene matches. This CDR3 has 15 amino acids. Germline CDR1 DFQATT, CDR2 SNEGSKA (reference sequence). The TCR beta CDR3 regions underwent amplification using RNA transcripts as the source. The TCR CDR3 first-round RT-PCR relied on the HTBI primer set. From the multiplex PCR reads, TCRdb called clonotypes with MiXCR, one entry per CDR3 protein. This sample carries around 720,000 distinct CDR3 sequences, just over 35% of them seen once, and the ten largest clones take around 31%.

The rearrangement uses TRBV20-1 and TRBJ2-3, with 11 positions matching TRBD2. The material sequenced was blood. This sequence was found in a woman in her thirties or forties with Graves' hyperthyroidism. The CDR3 nucleotides are TGCAGTGCGGATAGCGGGAGGGCGGTTTCAGGTACGCAGTATTTT. Amino acids: CSADSGRAVSGTQYF.